The clone carrying this TCR beta chain was recorded a few times. Trimming pared 1 base from V and 3 bases from J, leaving 13 bases between. The V gene's germline CDR1 is MGHRA and CDR2 YSYEKL. The CDR3 contains 15 residues. This sample was taken from a study of cytomegalovirus exposure and HLA in healthy donors. Here immunoSEQ multiplex PCR was the method, and the copy in TCRdb shows in-frame clones only, minus some. There are roughly 300,000 clones in the sample; approximately 88% occur only once, and about 0.86% lies in the top ten. The chain employs TRBV4-1 and TRBJ2-7; perhaps TRBD1 as D (7 bases). The sample consisted of PBMCs. The clonotype was recovered from a woman aged 18-29 years in good health and CMV-seronegative. CDR3 in amino acids: CASSQVQGGRYEQYF. The CDR3 DNA reads as TGCGCCAGCAGCCAAGTTCAGGGGGGCCGCTACGAGCAGTACTTC.